This T cell receptor beta chain came from a study of human T cells and chemical hapten exposure. Study outcomes and limitations: TCRs above 1 in 1000 frequency did not change with DPC sensitization. Expanded TCRs clustered into significantly more large CDR3 similarity groups than controls, the analysis revealed.

Stated time point: pre-sensitization, week 0. Noted treatment: therapeutic diphenylcyclopropenone sensitization with weekly scalp DPC. This clonotype was recorded many times. The antigen is unknown. TCRdb re-called the RACE reads with MiXCR, one entry per CDR3 protein. The repertoire holds about 250,000 distinct CDR3 sequences, with around 7.7% as singletons. J lost 6 bases, V lost 4 bases, and 6 bases had no gene match. CDR3 size: 14 residues. Sequenced here: whole blood, sampled in connection with sensitization to the hapten diphenylcyclopropenone (DPC). This rearrangement joins TRBV12-3 or TRBV12-4 to TRBJ1-1; 9 bases fit TRBD1. This TCR came from a man younger than 35 with alopecia areata. Some clones in this sample may be carry-over from other donors' samples. For the CDR3, the DNA is TGTGCCAGCAGTTCCTCAACAGGGGGCTCTGAAGCTTTCTTT. It yields the protein CASSSSTGGSEAFF.